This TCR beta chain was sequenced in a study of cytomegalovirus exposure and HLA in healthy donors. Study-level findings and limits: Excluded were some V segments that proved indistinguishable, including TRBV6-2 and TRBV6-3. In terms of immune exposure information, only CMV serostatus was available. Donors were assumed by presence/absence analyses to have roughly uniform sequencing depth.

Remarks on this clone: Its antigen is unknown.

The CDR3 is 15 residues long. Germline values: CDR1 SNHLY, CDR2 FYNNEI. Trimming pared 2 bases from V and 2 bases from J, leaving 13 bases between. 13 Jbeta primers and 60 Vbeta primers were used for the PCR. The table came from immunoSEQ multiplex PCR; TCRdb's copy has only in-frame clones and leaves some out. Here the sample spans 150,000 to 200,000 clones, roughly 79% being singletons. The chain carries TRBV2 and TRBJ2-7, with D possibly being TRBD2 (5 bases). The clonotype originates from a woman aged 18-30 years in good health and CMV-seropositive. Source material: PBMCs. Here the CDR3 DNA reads TGTGCCAGCAGTGAATTTCCGGGAACGACCTACGAGCAGTACTTC. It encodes CASSEFPGTTYEQYF. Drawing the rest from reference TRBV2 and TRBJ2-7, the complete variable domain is EPEVTQTPSHQVTQMGQEVILRCVPISNHLYFYWYRQILGQKVEFLVSFYNNEISEKSEIFDDQFSVERPDGSNFTLKIRSTKLEDSAMYFCASSEFPGTTYEQYFGPGTRLTVT.